The clone carrying this T cell receptor (beta chain) was detected a few times. This sample was taken from a study of PD-1 blockade in classical Hodgkin lymphoma. The protocol was immunoSEQ multiplex PCR, while the TCRdb copy is restricted to in-frame clones and leaves out a portion. The table shows 85,000 to 90,000 clones, with less than 95% occurring only once. As for time point: cycle 4 day 1 (C4D1), after 6 weeks of nivolumab. Each and every patient relapsed after autologous stem cell transplantation, and patients got differing brentuximab vedotin exposure. The V and J ends lost 5 bases and 4 bases respectively, with 15 bases between them. CDR1 is MNHNY, CDR2 SVGAGI, per germline (reference sequence). The CDR3 spans 14 residues.

The TCR was taken from a human donor with classical Hodgkin lymphoma. The chain carries TRBV6-6 and TRBJ2-7, with D perhaps being TRBD1 or TRBD2 (6 bases each). Sequenced material: peripheral blood mononuclear cells (PBMCs), taken before the fourth cycle of nivolumab. In DNA form, the CDR3 reads TGTGCCAGCAGTGGAGGGCAGGGGATTTACGAGCAGTACTTC. Its protein product is CASSGGQGIYEQYF.